The 19 T cell receptor beta chains reported below all come from one sample, sequenced in a study of control samples from healthy donors and cancer patients. Sequencing used immunoSEQ multiplex PCR; TCRdb keeps in-frame clones, though not all of them. The table has 130,000 or so clones, approximately 89% seen once; the top ten hold roughly 2.8%. Sequencing was done on a sample of blood. Receptors were obtained from a man aged 55 to 70 in good health.

The chain couples TRBV11-2 to TRBJ1-1, with D hard to call. Looked up from germline, CDR1 is SGHAT and CDR2 is FQNNGV. V lost 0 bases and J lost 1, with 6 bases in between. The CDR3 has 14 amino acids. DNA of the CDR3: TGTGCCAGCAGCTTAGACATTCAGAACACTGAAGCTTTCTTT. Protein product: CASSLDIQNTEAFF.

For this clone: Sequence at one end of the junction differs from germline and may be a read error. V is TRBV18 and J is TRBJ2-2; no firm D call. In germline, CDR1 is KGHSH, CDR2 LQKENI. The CDR3 length is 14 residues. The DNA for the CDR3 is TGTGCCAGCTTACCAACAGACCTCGGCGGGGAGCTGTTTTTT. It specifies CASLPTDLGGELFF.

This chain links TRBV18 with TRBJ2-1; D unclear. CDR3 length: 15 residues. V was clipped by 4 bases and J by 0 bases, with 10 bases between them. The germline V gene encodes CDR1 KGHSH and CDR2 LQKENI. The CDR3 loop is CASSQSSFSYNEQFF. The CDR3 nucleotides read TGTGCCAGCTCACAAAGTTCCTTCTCCTACAATGAGCAGTTCTTC.

This chain joins TRBV28 and TRBJ2-1, with 8 positions matching TRBD1. J was trimmed by 15 bases and V by 0 bases; bases with no gene match: 4. Germline V gives CDR1 MDHEN, CDR2 SYDVKM. The CDR3 extends over 12 amino acids. CDR3 DNA sequence: TGTGCCAGCAGTTTATGGGACAGGGTTTTGTTCTTC. Its protein product is CASSLWDRVLFF.

This chain joins TRBV19 and TRBJ2-3, with D hard to call. CDR1 is LNHDA, CDR2 SQIVND, per germline (reference sequence). Trimming cost V 3 bases and J 5 bases, with 6 bases left between them. The CDR3 loop spans 12 amino acids. CDR3 residues: CASSMVGDTQYF. CDR3 sequence (DNA): TGTGCCAGTAGTATGGTTGGAGATACGCAGTATTTT.

The chain joins TRBV18 to TRBJ1-6; TRBD1 might be the D (6 bases). CDR1 and CDR2 (germline): KGHSH, LQKENI. The V gene lost 2 bases and the J gene lost 5 bases, with 13 bases spanning the gap. The CDR3 consists of 16 residues. As DNA, the CDR3 is TGTGCCAGCTCACCATCACAGGGTAGGAATAATTCACCCCTCCACTTT. The encoded protein is CASSPSQGRNNSPLHF.

J is TRBJ1-1 and V is TRBV5-1, with 8 bases that match TRBD1. The CDR3 runs to 17 residues. The trim removed 0 bases at V and 5 bases at J, leaving 12 bases unmatched. Germline V gives CDR1 SGHRS, CDR2 YFSETQ. The CDR3 loop is CASSLAVDRVARTEAFF. The CDR3 nucleotides read TGCGCCAGCAGCTTGGCGGTGGACAGGGTTGCGAGGACTGAAGCTTTCTTT.

This clone was seen more than once but under ten times. The rearrangement links TRBV4-3 to TRBJ2-2; D unclear. This CDR3 is 15 amino acids long. V lost 0 bases and J lost 6, with 11 bases in between. Germline loops: CDR1 LGHNA, CDR2 YSLEER. CDR3 residues: CASSQDWQAAGELFF. CDR3 DNA sequence: TGCGCCAGCAGCCAAGATTGGCAGGCGGCCGGGGAGCTGTTTTTT.

The CDR3 reads CASSLTGFAEAFF. The CDR3 coding sequence is TGCGCCAGCAGCTTGACCGGGTTCGCTGAAGCTTTCTTT. V usage is TRBV5-1 and J usage is TRBJ1-1; D call uncertain. Germline assignment: CDR1 SGHRS and CDR2 YFSETQ. The CDR3 totals 13 residues. Trimming shortened V by 1 base and J by 6 bases, and 10 bases separated the two germline ends.

The chain is built from TRBV19 and TRBJ2-7; D perhaps matches TRBD2 (5 bases). Trimming removed 0 bases at V and 7 bases at J, with 10 bases between. Germline lookup yields CDR1 LNHDA and CDR2 SQIVND (reference sequence). There are 13 residues in the CDR3. CDR3 amino acids: CASSIDRGMEQYF. The CDR3 DNA is TGTGCCAGTAGTATAGATCGAGGGATGGAGCAGTACTTC. Full variable domain (outside the CDR3, taken from reference TRBV19 and TRBJ2-7): DGGITQSPKYLFRKEGQNVTLSCEQNLNHDAMYWYRQDPGQGLRLIYYSQIVNDFQKGDIAEGYSVSREKKESFPLTVTSAQKNPTAFYLCASSIDRGMEQYFGPGTRLTVT.

The chain carries TRBV6-5 and TRBJ2-5, with TRBD1 matching over 7 bases. Looked up from germline, CDR1 is MNHEY and CDR2 is SVGAGI. The CDR3 contains 14 residues. The trim removed 7 bases at V and 5 bases at J, leaving 10 bases unmatched. CDR3 nucleotide sequence: TGTGCCAGCAATCCGGACAGGTTGTCGGAGACCCAGTACTTC. Translating it yields CASNPDRLSETQYF.

This clone showed up many times. The V gene is TRBV19, the J gene TRBJ2-7; D is perhaps TRBD1 (5 bases). V shed 4 bases and J shed 3 bases, with 22 bases lying between them. Germline loops: CDR1 LNHDA, CDR2 SQIVND (reference sequence). CDR3 length equals 17 residues. CDR3 coding DNA: TGTGCCAGTAGTACCACACCCGTTTCGACAGCGAACTACGAGCAGTACTTC. Amino acid sequence: CASSTTPVSTANYEQYF.

In its sample, this clone was seen a few times. The CDR3 sequence is CASSLLQEGYEQYF. CDR3 DNA sequence: TGTGCCAGCAGCCTGCTCCAGGAGGGGTACGAGCAGTACTTC. The chain links TRBV4-2 to TRBJ2-7; weak D call: TRBD2 (6 bases). The CDR3 is 14 amino acids. The V end lost 4 bases, the J end lost 4 bases, and 14 bases lay between the germline ends. Germline V lookup: CDR1 LGHNA, CDR2 YNFKEQ.

The V gene is TRBV30, the J gene TRBJ2-3, with 9 bases matching TRBD2. This CDR3 comprises 16 residues. The germline V gene encodes CDR1 GTSNPN and CDR2 SVGIG (reference sequence). Germline trimming cut 3 bases from V and 2 bases from J; bases unmatched to any gene: 9. The CDR3 reads CAWSKVGGGATDTQYF. In DNA form, the CDR3 reads TGTGCCTGGAGCAAGGTCGGCGGGGGGGCCACAGATACGCAGTATTTT. Combining the CDR3 with reference TRBV30 and TRBJ2-3 gives the whole variable domain SQTIHQWPATLVQPVGSPLSLECTVEGTSNPNLYWYRQAAGRGLQLLFYSVGIGQISSEVPQNLSASRPQDRQFILSSKKLLLSDSGFYLCAWSKVGGGATDTQYFGPGTRLTVL.

The V call is TRBV27, the J call TRBJ2-1; weak D call: TRBD2 (6 bases). Germline CDR1 reads MNHEY; CDR2 reads SMNVEV (reference sequence). The CDR3 loop spans 15 amino acids. Trimming left V 3 bases short and J 6 bases short, with 15 bases between. The DNA of the CDR3 is TGTGCCAGCAGTTTTAGCGGCTACTCATTCAATGAGCAGTTCTTC. Amino acid sequence: CASSFSGYSFNEQFF.

J is TRBJ2-5 and V is TRBV29-1, with D possibly matching TRBD1 (5 bases). The CDR3 consists of 12 residues. V was pared by 5 bases and J by 5 bases, with 12 bases between. The germline V gene encodes CDR1 SQVTM and CDR2 ANQGSEA. In DNA, the CDR3 is TGCAGCGTTTCCGTGCAGGGTGAGACCCAGTACTTC. As protein: CSVSVQGETQYF.

CDR3: CASSLMPTGAGGIYGYTF. The CDR3, as DNA: TGTGCCAGCAGCTTAATGCCCACGGGGGCAGGGGGCATCTATGGCTACACCTTC. The gene calls are TRBV7-2 and TRBJ1-2; 8 bases match TRBD1. CDR1 is SGHTA, CDR2 FQGNSA, per germline. The CDR3 length is 18 residues. Losses at the gene ends were 2 bases for V and 4 bases for J; bases not matched to a gene: 15.

The gene calls are TRBV6-4 and TRBJ1-2; D possibly corresponds to TRBD1 (5 bases). The CDR3 has 13 residues. The V end was cut by 0 bases, the J end by 7 bases, with 9 bases between. From germline, CDR1 is MRHNA and CDR2 SNTAGT. The CDR3 DNA reads as TGTGCCAGCAGTGACTCCCCCGGGGGTGGCTACACCTTC. Translation gives CASSDSPGGGYTF.

This chain joins TRBV14 and TRBJ2-3, with D possibly being TRBD2 (7 bases). From germline, CDR1 is SGHDN and CDR2 FVKESK. Trimming pared 3 bases from V and 2 bases from J, leaving 12 bases between. The CDR3 spans 15 residues. CDR3 amino acids: CASSQGGLATDTQYF. The CDR3 DNA reads as TGTGCCAGCAGCCAGGGGGGGCTCGCCACAGATACGCAGTATTTT.